A selection of T cell receptor beta chains follows, all from one sample in a study of cytotoxic CD8 clonotypes in ibrutinib-treated CLL. Some clones are missing from TCRdb's copy, which holds only in-frame ones; the method was immunoSEQ multiplex PCR. Among about 300,000 clones listed, less than 85% were seen once. Specimen: PBMCs, collected at disease progression, from a patient treated with ibrutinib. All receptors come from a human donor with chronic lymphocytic leukemia. CDR3s include the opening cysteine and the closing phenylalanine or tryptophan. The order of the fields is J gene, clone size, D gene, V gene, CDR3 DNA, CDR3 protein. The D gene is left open where the match is weak. Expanded clones get a size class; other rows say once, few or many, or leave the size out.

TRBJ2-1 NA NA TRBV11-2 TGTGCCAGCAGCTCCGAGCAGAATGAGCAGTTCTTC CASSSEQNEQFF
TRBJ1-1 NA TRBD1 TRBV6-5 TGTGCCAGCAAAGACAGGGGAGTGGTCACTGAAGCTTTCTTT CASKDRGVVTEAFF
TRBJ2-1 NA NA TRBV29-1 TGCAGCGTTGTCTCCTACAATGAGCAGTTCTTC CSVVSYNEQFF
TRBJ2-3 few NA TRBV27 TGTGCCAGCAGTTTAAAGGGATACACAGATACGCAGTATTTT CASSLKGYTDTQYF
TRBJ1-1 NA TRBD1 TRBV19 TGTGCCAGTAGTATGAGGACAGGGAAAACCTTGAACACTGAAGCTTTCTTT CASSMRTGKTLNTEAFF
TRBJ2-7 few NA TRBV27 TGTGCCAGCAGAACCCGCAGGGACCATTTCTACGAGCAGTACTTC CASRTRRDHFYEQYF
TRBJ2-2 NA NA TRBV5-4 TGTGCCAGCAGCTTGGACAGTCCGGGTGAGCTGTTTTTT CASSLDSPGELFF
TRBJ2-3 NA NA TRBV7-8 TGTGCCAGCAGCTTAAAGAGCGGAGGGTTCACAGATACGCAGTATTTT CASSLKSGGFTDTQYF
TRBJ1-2 once NA TRBV19 TGTGCCAGTAGTATCGGCAGAAACTATGGCTACACCTTC CASSIGRNYGYTF
TRBJ1-2 NA NA TRBV2 TGTGCCAGCAGTGAAAGGGGCAGGACGTATGGCTACACCTTC CASSERGRTYGYTF
TRBJ1-4 NA NA TRBV11-2 TGTGCCAGCAGCTTAGACCCACACAAACTGTTTTTT CASSLDPHKLFF
TRBJ2-1 few TRBD2 TRBV7-8 TGTGCCAGCAGCCCACCGAGACTAGCGGGAATCAATGAGCAGTTCTTC CASSPPRLAGINEQFF
TRBJ1-1 NA TRBD1 TRBV13 TGTGCCAGCAGCTTGGGGGCCGGGACAGGGGAGAGAGCTTTCTTT CASSLGAGTGERAFF
TRBJ1-5 NA NA TRBV28 TGTGCCAGCAGCCCCCAGGGTCCCCAGCATTTT CASSPQGPQHF
TRBJ1-2 NA NA TRBV5-6 TGTGCCAGCAGCTTGGAGTCCGGGCTGGGCTACACCTTC CASSLESGLGYTF
TRBJ1-4 NA NA TRBV15 TGTGCCACCAGCAGAGTAACCCCTGGAAACGGAAAACTGTTTTTT CATSRVTPGNGKLFF
TRBJ1-6 few TRBD1 TRBV4-1 TGCGCCAGCAGCCCCAGGGACAGGAGCTCCTATAATTCACCCCTCCACTTT CASSPRDRSSYNSPLHF
TRBJ2-5 NA TRBD1 TRBV7-9 TGTGCCAGCAGCTTCTCTCGAACAGGGGGCGAGACCCAGTACTTC CASSFSRTGGETQYF
TRBJ2-7 NA TRBD2 TRBV4-3 TGCGCCAGCAGCCAACGACCGGGACTAGCGGGAACCTACGAGCAGTACTTC CASSQRPGLAGTYEQYF
TRBJ2-7 NA TRBD1 TRBV5-1 TGCGCCAGCAGCTCGAAGACCAACAGGGGTCAACCAGACGAGCAGTACTTC CASSSKTNRGQPDEQYF
TRBJ2-7 NA NA TRBV4-1 TGCGCCAGCAGCCAAGATTCTCGGGGGTCTCACGAGCAGTACTTC CASSQDSRGSHEQYF
TRBJ2-2 few TRBD2 TRBV10-3 TGTGCCATCAGTGAAAAATGGGGACTAGCGGGAGCAGGCGGGGAGCTGTTTTTT CAISEKWGLAGAGGELFF
TRBJ1-2 few NA TRBV18 TGTGCCAGCTCACGACATGAGATCTATGGCTACACCTTC CASSRHEIYGYTF
TRBJ2-1 NA NA TRBV13 TGTGCCAGCAGCTTATTGGGAGTCAATGAGCAGTTCTTC CASSLLGVNEQFF
TRBJ2-1 NA NA TRBV6-5 TGTGCCAGCAGTTACGGGTATAGCTACAATGAGCAGTTCTTC CASSYGYSYNEQFF
TRBJ2-3 NA NA TRBV29-1 TGCAGCGTTGAGACCGGGGATTCCACAGATACGCAGTATTTT CSVETGDSTDTQYF
TRBJ1-1 once NA TRBV9 TGTGCCAGCAGCCGTGGGGGATCGATGAACACTGAAGCTTTCTTT CASSRGGSMNTEAFF
TRBJ2-5 NA NA TRBV28 TGTGCCAGCAAACTTTCTCCCAGGGAGACCCAGTACTTC CASKLSPRETQYF
TRBJ2-7 NA NA TRBV11-1 TGTGCCAGCAGCCACTCCTACGAGCAGTACTTC CASSHSYEQYF
TRBJ2-7 NA NA TRBV5-1 TGCGCCAGCAGCTTGGGAGGCGAGCAGTACTTC CASSLGGEQYF
TRBJ2-1 once NA TRBV7-3 TGTGCCAGCAGCTTAATGGGCTCGGCAGGCTACAATGAGCAGTTCTTC CASSLMGSAGYNEQFF
TRBJ1-2 few TRBD1 TRBV6-6 TGTGCCAGCAGTCCTGACGGGACAGGGGATGGCTACACCTTC CASSPDGTGDGYTF
TRBJ2-5 NA NA TRBV29-1 TGCAGCGTTGATGGGCAGGGGAGGGGAGAGACCCAGTACTTC CSVDGQGRGETQYF
TRBJ2-1 NA TRBD1 TRBV5-4 TGTGCCAGCAGCGAAGACAGGGGGTTGGTGAATGAGCAGTTCTTC CASSEDRGLVNEQFF
TRBJ2-7 NA NA TRBV5-4 TGTGCCAGCAGCTCGGACTGGTTGATCTCCTACGAGCAGTACTTC CASSSDWLISYEQYF
TRBJ2-1 once NA TRBV4-1 TGCGCCAGCAGCCAAGATCGGGGACGTTATGAGCAGTTCTTC CASSQDRGRYEQFF
TRBJ1-6 NA NA TRBV6-6 TGTGCCAGCGATGAGTCAGGTGATGTTAATTCACCCCTCCACTTT CASDESGDVNSPLHF
TRBJ1-6 NA NA TRBV7-9 TGTGCCAGCAGCATAAGAAGACAGTCCTCGAATTCACCCCTCCACTTT CASSIRRQSSNSPLHF
TRBJ1-4 NA TRBD1 TRBV5-4 TGTGCCAGCAGCACAGGGGCAACTAATGAAAAACTGTTTTTT CASSTGATNEKLFF
TRBJ2-3 NA NA TRBV5-6 TGTGCCAGCAGCTTGGAAGGTAGCCCAGATACGCAGTATTTT CASSLEGSPDTQYF
TRBJ2-3 NA TRBD2 TRBV5-1 TGCGCCAGCAGCTTTAGCGGGACATCGGATACGCAGTATTTT CASSFSGTSDTQYF
TRBJ2-3 NA NA TRBV9 TGTGCCAGCAGCGTAGGTGGGGGCCGAGATACGCAGTATTTT CASSVGGGRDTQYF
TRBJ2-7 NA NA TRBV18 TGTGCCAGCTCCCCAAGAGCCGGGACCCCGGGCGAGCAGTACTTC CASSPRAGTPGEQYF
TRBJ2-7 NA NA TRBV11-2 TGTGCCAGCAGCCTACAGGGAGTAGCGGACGAGCAGTACTTC CASSLQGVADEQYF
TRBJ1-2 once NA TRBV6-1 TGTGCCAGCAGTGAACCTAGTTTACAGGGATACTATGGCTACACCTTC CASSEPSLQGYYGYTF
TRBJ1-1 NA NA TRBV7-2 TGTGCCAGCAGCTTACGGTCCGGGCCTGAAGCTTTCTTT CASSLRSGPEAFF
TRBJ2-3 NA TRBD2 TRBV9 TGTGCCAGCTGTAGGACTAGCGGACTATCTAGCACAGATACGCAGTATTTT CASCRTSGLSSTDTQYF
TRBJ2-1 NA NA TRBV11-2 TGTGCCAGCAGCTTAGCGGCGGACTACCTCAATGAGCAGTTCTTC CASSLAADYLNEQFF
TRBJ2-5 few NA TRBV2 TGTGCCAGCAGTGAGAGAGGACGGACCCAGTACTTC CASSERGRTQYF
TRBJ2-1 NA TRBD2 TRBV27 TGTGCCAGCAGAACTAGCGGGAGAAATGGGTACAATGAGCAGTTCTTC CASRTSGRNGYNEQFF
TRBJ2-7 NA NA TRBV27 TGTGCCAGCTCCCGCCAGAGCTCCTACGAGCAGTACTTC CASSRQSSYEQYF